This is a list of T cell receptor beta chains from one sample in a study of PD-1 blockade in classical Hodgkin lymphoma. Sequenced by immunoSEQ multiplex PCR; TCRdb stores in-frame clones only, minus some. The table includes about 93,000 clones, just under 80% detected once. The input for sequencing was peripheral blood mononuclear cells (PBMCs), taken before the fourth cycle of nivolumab. The receptors derive from a human donor with classical Hodgkin lymphoma. The CDR3 runs from the conserved cysteine through the conserved F or W. Each record gives: J gene, V gene, clone size, CDR3 protein. Part of the rows lack a size; the others show once, few, many or a class for expanded clones.

TRBJ2-7,TRBV19,.,CASSIDHQGAYEQYF
TRBJ2-5,TRBV18,.,CASSPQGQGKETQYF
TRBJ2-3,TRBV11-1,.,CASSHWTGDTQYF
TRBJ1-2,TRBV6-1,.,CASSVRQVVNYGYTF
TRBJ2-7,TRBV7-2,once,CASSLEGQGASQQYF
TRBJ2-7,TRBV9,.,CASSPFASGNYEQYF
TRBJ1-6,TRBV21-1,.,CASSTRDGDSSVHSPLHF
TRBJ1-5,TRBV18,.,CASSRDLGSNQPQHF
TRBJ2-4,TRBV6-6,.,CASTLRGNIQYF
TRBJ2-5,TRBV4-1,.,CASSQAETQYF
TRBJ2-5,TRBV5-4,.,CASSLSFYQETQYF
TRBJ2-5,TRBV7-2,.,CASSRVTGHQETQYF
TRBJ1-6,TRBV12-5,once,CASVSTDYNSPLHF
TRBJ2-7,TRBV2,.,CASSEDRGLTRYEQYF
TRBJ1-4,TRBV28,.,CASTPSTGGFANEKLFF
TRBJ1-4,TRBV9,.,CASSDQGWGEKLFF
TRBJ2-1,TRBV1,few,CTKLRGASRSGEQFF
TRBJ1-5,TRBV19,.,CASSTSSGGYSNQPQHF
TRBJ1-2,TRBV10-3,.,CAISGDSYGYTF
TRBJ2-1,TRBV11-2,.,CASSLAGSYNEQFF
TRBJ2-3,TRBV19,.,CASSILPSGAQYF
TRBJ2-7,TRBV7-9,.,CASSLAAETYEQYF
TRBJ1-1,TRBV5-1,.,CASRRQTFNTEAFF
TRBJ2-7,TRBV11-2,.,CASGREDSYEQYF
TRBJ2-1,TRBV6-5,.,CASSYSPNPYNEQFF
TRBJ2-1,TRBV5-4,.,CASSLERASGIPLNEQFF
TRBJ2-5,TRBV30,.,CAWTTGTAKETQYF
TRBJ2-7,TRBV7-9,.,CASSLASGEQYF
TRBJ1-5,TRBV6-5,.,CASSQGQGNQPQHF
TRBJ2-3,TRBV28,.,CAIKLSRTGTDTQYF
TRBJ1-6,TRBV27,.,CASSLQHRAPNSPLHF
TRBJ1-1,TRBV18,.,CASSPLTGIGPNTEAFF
TRBJ1-1,TRBV7-3,.,CASSLNSDTEAFF
TRBJ2-3,TRBV7-3,few,CASSLRGRDRGVTQYF
TRBJ1-6,TRBV19,many,CASSGYNSPLHF
TRBJ1-1,TRBV6-6,.,CASSYMMNTEAFF
TRBJ1-2,TRBV6-6,.,CASSSITGVVPGYTF
TRBJ1-2,TRBV5-5,.,CASSSVGTYGYTF
TRBJ2-7,TRBV18,.,CASSSSAAGPYEQYF
TRBJ2-1,TRBV6-5,.,CASSPGTGGFNEQFF
TRBJ1-6,TRBV6-5,once,CASSPLFEFSPLHF
TRBJ1-2,TRBV27,.,CASKGQGDYGYTF
TRBJ2-7,TRBV5-6,.,CASSLADRDSEQYF
.,TRBV2,.,CASSEALEAEQYF
TRBJ2-3,TRBV11-2,.,CASSLWQGTDTQYF
TRBJ2-1,TRBV5-4,.,CASSYGLAGLNEQFF
TRBJ2-7,TRBV13,.,CASSPRGLAGGYEQYF
TRBJ2-3,TRBV20-1,.,CSARQGDTQYF
TRBJ1-2,TRBV7-2,many,CASSPESNYGYTF
TRBJ1-6,TRBV7-9,.,CASSVSGAYNSPLHF
TRBJ2-3,TRBV15,.,CATSRDLGVTTDTQYF
TRBJ1-4,TRBV6-1,.,CASSEIWGVNEKLFF
TRBJ2-2,TRBV9,.,CASSVSGRALNTGELFF